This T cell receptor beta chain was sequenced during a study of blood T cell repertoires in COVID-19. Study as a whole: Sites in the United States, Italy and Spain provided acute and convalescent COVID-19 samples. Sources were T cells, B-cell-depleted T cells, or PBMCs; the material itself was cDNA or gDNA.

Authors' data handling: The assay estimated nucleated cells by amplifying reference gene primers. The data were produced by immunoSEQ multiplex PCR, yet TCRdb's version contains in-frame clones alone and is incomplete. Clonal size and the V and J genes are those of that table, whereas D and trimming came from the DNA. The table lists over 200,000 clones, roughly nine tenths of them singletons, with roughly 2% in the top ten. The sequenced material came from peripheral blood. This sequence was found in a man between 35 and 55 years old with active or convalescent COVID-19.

CDR3 sequence: CASGQGVWEKLFF. CDR3 nucleotide sequence: TGTGCCAGCGGACAGGGGGTTTGGGAAAAACTGTTTTTT. The rearrangement uses TRBV27 and TRBJ1-4; 10 bases are shared with TRBD1. CDR3 length equals 13 residues. Germline CDR1 is MNHEY and CDR2 is SMNVEV (reference sequence). V shed 8 bases and J 8 bases; nucleotides not matched to a gene: 5.